The rows below give T cell receptor beta chains drawn from one sample of a study of blood T cell repertoires in COVID-19. Sequenced by immunoSEQ multiplex PCR; TCRdb stores in-frame clones only, minus some. There are some 110,000 clones in the sample; around 84% occur only once, and roughly 1.5% lies in the top ten. The specimen sequenced was peripheral blood. These receptors all stem from a man aged 35 to 55 with acute or convalescent COVID-19. Both conserved end residues are part of each CDR3. Fields, in order: V gene, clone size, CDR3 protein. Clone size, where shown, is once, few, many, or a class for clones that have expanded.

>TRBV4-1|NA
CASSQTWVGGSQFF
>TRBV7-6|NA
CASSPSTSDRGRMNTEAFF
>TRBV6-5|NA
CASLREVSYEQYF
>TRBV27|NA
CASSDRDRVNYGYTF
>TRBV6-5|NA
CASTSRQRSYEQYF
>TRBV2|once
CASSADSNTEAFF
>TRBV7-8|NA
CASSFLAGATYNEQFF
>TRBV18|NA
CASSRQLVLAADTQYF
>TRBV3-1/TRBV3-2|NA
CASSQDSGLAGFPYQETQYF
>TRBV4-2|NA
CASSPLEGGGSLNEQFF
>TRBV4-2|NA
CASSQELAGFYNEQFF
>TRBV28|NA
CASRVVGQSVQPQHF
>TRBV7-2|NA
CASSLGGRALGETQYF
>TRBV29-1|NA
CSVDRGMNTEAFF
>TRBV28|NA
CASSPWTGGTEAFF
>TRBV6-5|NA
CASWRGAGGGSPLHF
>TRBV27|NA
CASSETPGQGISYEQYF
>TRBV19|NA
CASSITGVNTEAFF
>TRBV7-2|NA
CASSSRGQGFYNEQFF
>TRBV7-9|NA
CASSFYGTGATPREKLFF
>TRBV6-5|NA
CASSYSPAGVGDTQYF
>TRBV19|NA
CASSIQAVATYEQYF
>TRBV6-5|NA
CASSYLTSGGTNEQFF
>TRBV6-6|NA
CASSLRWPGRSYEQYF
>TRBV4-3|NA
CASSQDRQGFSGANVLTF
>TRBV21-1|NA
CASSKTWTGNSYGYTF
>TRBV3-1/TRBV3-2|few
CASSQAGLAGGPIGELFF
>TRBV5-6|NA
CASSLVQNNYGYTF
>TRBV9|NA
CASSVGLAGVRNTGELFF
>TRBV5-4|NA
CASSSGTGSLGGTQYF
>TRBV4-1|NA
CASSQVQHQGSYNEQFF
>TRBV3-1/TRBV3-2|NA
CASSGNPGQGATDTQYF
>TRBV6-2/TRBV6-3|NA
CASSLGQQSTDTQYF
>TRBV30|NA
CAGRLAGRDEQFF
>TRBV27|once
CASSPRGGLYNEQFF
>TRBV18|NA
CASSRQGYTGELFF
>TRBV11-2|NA
CASSSPGGLAGYNEQFF
>TRBV7-2|once
CASSLVGGNSNQPQHF
>TRBV18|once
CASSQQGGGYGYTF
>TRBV18|NA
CASSPRRGGDTGELFF
>TRBV2|NA
CASIGTFADNEQFF
>TRBV19|NA
CASARGQGSYEQYF
>TRBV6-5|NA
CASRQLSGNTIYF
>TRBV7-8|NA
CASSVTYEQYF
>TRBV3-1/TRBV3-2|NA
CASSRQGSGNTIYF
>TRBV28|NA
CASSLSQGWGTYEQYF
>TRBV19|NA
CASSIKASGSTDTQYF
>TRBV5-4|NA
CATGQKLSGANVLTF
>TRBV6-5|NA
CASSWGGDTQYF